These 30 T cell receptor beta chains were all obtained from the same sample, sequenced in a study of T cell repertoires in cytomegalovirus infection. One entry per CDR3 protein, called by TCRdb with MiXCR from the reads. This sample has hundreds of thousands of distinct CDR3 sequences; about 33% occur once, and the top ten carry 15% to 20%. What these receptors recognize is not known. This material consisted of cultured PBMCs, taken from culture after CMV antigen stimulation. The origin of the receptors is a human donor in good health (CMV status not recorded). Some clones in this sample may be carry-over from other donors' samples.

The rearrangement uses TRBV7-9 and TRBJ2-1; D gene ambiguous. The CDR3 covers 15 residues. Germline V gene data show CDR1 as SEHNR and CDR2 as FQNEAQ (reference sequence). V lost 7 bases and J 5 bases, leaving 18 bases between the germline ends. DNA for the CDR3: TGTGCCAGCAAACTCGGGCTAACCGACGACAATGAGCAGTTCTTC. Encoded protein: CASKLGLTDDNEQFF. The full variable domain, completed using reference TRBV7-9 and TRBJ2-1, is DTGVSQNPRHKITKRGQNVTFRCDPISEHNRLYWYRQTLGQGPEFLTYFQNEAQLEKSRLLSDRFSAERPKGSFSTLEIQRTEQGDSAMYLCASKLGLTDDNEQFFGPGTRLTVL.

This clonotype showed up just a few times. The rearrangement uses TRBV7-2 and TRBJ2-1; no reliable D call. CDR1 is SGHTA, CDR2 FQGNSA, per germline. V gave up 5 bases and J gave up 0 bases, with 17 bases separating them. The CDR3 is made up of 17 amino acids. CDR3 protein: CASSVRTLISSYNEQFF. The CDR3 DNA reads as TGTGCCAGCAGCGTGAGGACGTTAATCAGCTCCTACAATGAGCAGTTCTTC. The whole variable domain, remainder taken from reference TRBV7-2 and TRBJ2-1, is GAGVSQSPSNKVTEKGKDVELRCDPISGHTALYWYRQSLGQGLEFLIYFQGNSAPDKSGLPSDRFSAERTGGSVSTLTIQRTQQEDSAVYLCASSVRTLISSYNEQFFGPGTRLTVL.

The chain uses TRBV6-6 and TRBJ1-1; TRBD1 matches 9 bases. This CDR3 is built from 14 residues. The V gene's germline CDR1 is MNHNY and CDR2 SVGAGI (reference sequence). J gave up 7 bases and V 5 bases, and 8 bases lay outside the gene matches. Here the CDR3 reads CASSRDREKNEAFF. DNA for the CDR3: TGTGCCAGCAGTCGGGACAGGGAGAAAAATGAAGCTTTCTTT.

The chain links TRBV5-1 to TRBJ1-1; a possible D gene is TRBD1 (5 bases). The CDR3 is 14 amino acids. Trimming cost V 4 bases and J 5 bases, with 15 bases left between them. CDR1 and CDR2 from the germline V gene are SGHRS and YFSETQ. In DNA form, the CDR3 reads TGCGCCAGCAGCGGGGGACCCCGGGAGACTGAAGCTTTCTTT. It is translated as CASSGGPRETEAFF.

The chain has TRBV6-5 and TRBJ1-1, with D uncertain. V was trimmed by 2 bases and J by 3 bases, leaving 19 bases between them. The CDR3 sequence is 17 residues long. Per germline, CDR1 MNHEY and CDR2 SVGAGI. The CDR3 sequence is CASSYTIRSGRYTEAFF. The CDR3 nucleotides are TGTGCCAGCAGTTACACAATAAGGTCAGGACGTTACACTGAAGCTTTCTTT.

This clonotype showed up just once. The J gene is TRBJ2-3, the V gene TRBV20-1, with D tentatively TRBD2 (6 bases). CDR3 length: 13 residues. V dropped 5 bases and J dropped 6 bases, with 15 bases sitting between them. Germline loops: CDR1 DFQATT, CDR2 SNEGSKA (reference sequence). CDR3 DNA: TGCAGTGCTGGCGCCGGGGCGGGGGATACGCAGTATTTT. It yields the protein CSAGAGAGDTQYF.

This chain links TRBV5-1 with TRBJ2-7; no clear D. Deletions cut 4 bases from V and 6 bases from J, with 14 bases between. The germline V gene has CDR1 SGHRS and CDR2 YFSETQ. CDR3 length: 13 residues. The CDR3 sequence: CASSPWTGREQYF. The CDR3 DNA reads TGCGCCAGCAGCCCCTGGACGGGCCGCGAGCAGTACTTC.

This clonotype was seen a handful of times. This chain links TRBV5-1 with TRBJ1-1; D is unclear. This CDR3 comprises 15 residues. V lost 0 bases, J lost 4 bases, and 13 bases lay in between. Germline values: CDR1 SGHRS, CDR2 YFSETQ. The CDR3, as DNA: TGCGCCAGCAGCTTGGAAATTTGGGAGCTCACTGAAGCTTTCTTT. It yields the protein CASSLEIWELTEAFF.

The table lists this clonotype with many counts. The V gene is TRBV6-5, the J gene TRBJ1-2, with D tentatively TRBD1 (5 bases). The germline CDR1 and CDR2 sequences are MNHEY and SVGAGI. The CDR3 is made up of 13 amino acids. The V and J ends lost 6 bases and 1 base respectively, with 9 bases between them. The CDR3 is CASSYDSNYGYTF. The CDR3 region has the DNA TGTGCCAGCAGCTACGACAGTAACTATGGCTACACCTTC.

The chain employs TRBV27 and TRBJ2-1; D may be TRBD2 (5 bases). Germline CDR1 MNHEY, CDR2 SMNVEV (reference sequence). The CDR3 is 14 residues long. V shed 10 bases and J shed 4 bases, with 17 bases lying between them. DNA of the CDR3: TGTGCCACTAGGCATAGCGAAAGTTACAATGAGCAGTTCTTC. Amino acids: CATRHSESYNEQFF.

The chain combines TRBV27 with TRBJ1-1, with no clear D. The V end lost 5 bases, the J end lost 0 bases, and 13 bases lay between the germline ends. The CDR3 sequence is 15 residues long. Germline V gene sequence: CDR1 MNHEY, CDR2 SMNVEV (reference sequence). The CDR3 spells CASSRLGIMNTEAFF. In DNA, the CDR3 is TGTGCCAGCAGTCGCTTGGGTATCATGAACACTGAAGCTTTCTTT.

This clonotype was counted a few times. The rearrangement links TRBV29-1 to TRBJ2-2; D gene unclear. The length of the CDR3 is 11 residues. The V gene's germline CDR1 is SQVTM and CDR2 ANQGSEA. The V gene lost 7 bases and the J gene lost 1 base, with 4 bases spanning the gap. The CDR3, as DNA: TGCAGCGCTATGAACACCGGGGAGCTGTTTTTT. This codes for CSAMNTGELFF.

There are a few counts of this clonotype. The V and J genes are TRBV11-2 and TRBJ2-5, with TRBD2 matching over 9 bases. CDR1 and CDR2 from the germline V gene are SGHAT and FQNNGV. V lost 1 base and J lost 2; bases outside the gene matches: 5. The CDR3 runs 16 residues. CDR3 region: CASSLVGGREQETQYF. The DNA for the CDR3 is TGTGCCAGCAGCTTAGTCGGCGGGAGGGAACAAGAGACCCAGTACTTC.

This rearrangement joins TRBV7-2 to TRBJ2-1; D perhaps matches TRBD1 (6 bases). V was shortened by 5 bases and J by 4 bases, with 21 bases between the two germline ends. The CDR3 spans 17 residues. CDR1 SGHTA and CDR2 FQGNSA come from the germline V gene. In DNA, the CDR3 is TGTGCCAGCAGCCTATCGTGGGGGCCGCCTCAGTACAATGAGCAGTTCTTC. Protein sequence: CASSLSWGPPQYNEQFF.

The genes are TRBV2 and TRBJ1-5, with no clear D. This CDR3 comprises 13 residues. CDR1 SNHLY and CDR2 FYNNEI come from the germline V gene. Trimming shortened V by 9 bases and J by 6 bases, and 15 bases separated the two germline ends. CDR3 residues: CASQPYLPQPQHF. The CDR3 DNA follows: TGTGCCAGTCAACCCTATCTTCCTCAGCCCCAGCATTTT.

In this sample, this clonotype turned up a few times. This sequence joins TRBV11-3 and TRBJ2-3, with TRBD2 identical over 11 bases. V lost 3 bases to trimming and J lost 2 bases; unmatched junction nucleotides: 7. Per the germline V gene, CDR1 is SGHNT and CDR2 is YENEEA. CDR3 length equals 17 residues. In nucleotides, the CDR3 is TGTGCCAGCAGCTTGGCCGGGACTAGCGGATCCACAGATACGCAGTATTTT. This gives the protein CASSLAGTSGSTDTQYF.

This clonotype has just a few counts. This sequence joins TRBV12-3 or TRBV12-4 and TRBJ2-3; 9 bases fit TRBD2. V dropped 0 bases and J dropped 3; count of bases not matched to a gene: 4. The CDR3 contains 16 residues. Here the CDR3 reads CASSLASGSGTDTQYF. CDR3 nucleotides: TGTGCCAGCAGTTTAGCTAGCGGGAGTGGTACAGATACGCAGTATTTT.

The J gene is TRBJ2-3, the V gene TRBV20-1, with D perhaps given as TRBD1 or TRBD2 (6 bases each). Germline V gene sequence: CDR1 DFQATT, CDR2 SNEGSKA (reference sequence). This CDR3 spans 13 amino acids. V dropped 0 bases and J dropped 7 bases, with 11 bases sitting between them. The CDR3 region is CSARDGGRNTQYF. The CDR3 nucleotides are TGCAGTGCTAGAGATGGGGGGCGGAATACGCAGTATTTT.

This clonotype was seen only once. The chain joins TRBV6-1 to TRBJ2-1, with D maybe TRBD1 (5 bases). This CDR3 is built from 14 residues. CDR1 is MNHNS and CDR2 is SASEGT in the germline V gene. V was trimmed by 5 bases and J by 1 base, leaving 9 bases between them. CDR3 DNA: TGTGCCAGCAGTTACAGACAGTCCTACAATGAGCAGTTCTTC. This gives the protein CASSYRQSYNEQFF.

The rearrangement joins TRBV18 to TRBJ1-1; D might be TRBD1 (5 bases). This CDR3 comprises 12 residues. Germline CDR1 is KGHSH and CDR2 is LQKENI. Trimming shortened V by 2 bases and J by 7 bases, and 8 bases separated the two germline ends. CDR3 sequence: CASSPRQNEAFF. The CDR3, as DNA: TGTGCCAGCTCACCAAGACAGAATGAAGCTTTCTTT.

V is TRBV18 and J is TRBJ2-1; D gene unclear. V was trimmed by 0 bases and J by 6 bases, leaving 9 bases between them. CDR1 and CDR2 (germline): KGHSH, LQKENI. The CDR3 is made up of 14 amino acids. The CDR3 DNA reads as TGTGCCAGCTCACCACCGTCAGGTAGCAATGAGCAGTTCTTC. It yields the protein CASSPPSGSNEQFF. The whole variable domain, filled in from reference TRBV18 and TRBJ2-1, reads NAGVMQNPRHLVRRRGQEARLRCSPMKGHSHVYWYRQLPEEGLKFMVYLQKENIIDESGMPKERFSAEFPKEGPSILRIQQVVRGDSAAYFCASSPPSGSNEQFFGPGTRLTVL.

CDR3 loop: CATGGSGNTIYF. For the CDR3, the DNA is TGTGCCACGGGTGGCTCTGGAAACACCATATATTTT. V and J are TRBV28 and TRBJ1-3; D remains unclear. Germline CDR1 reads MDHEN; CDR2 reads SYDVKM. The CDR3 runs 12 residues. Trimming removed 10 bases at V and 0 bases at J, with 7 bases between.

This clonotype came up a few times. The rearrangement uses TRBV7-2 and TRBJ2-2; 7 positions match TRBD2. The CDR3 consists of 16 residues. Per the germline V gene, CDR1 is SGHTA and CDR2 is FQGNSA. Trimming cost V 3 bases and J 5 bases; bases outside gene matches: 9. CDR3 nucleotide sequence: TGTGCCAGCAGCTTGGAGGGCCCGGGGGGTACCGGGGAGCTGTTTTTT. Translating it yields CASSLEGPGGTGELFF. The full variable domain, rest sourced from reference TRBV7-2 and TRBJ2-2, is GAGVSQSPSNKVTEKGKDVELRCDPISGHTALYWYRQSLGQGLEFLIYFQGNSAPDKSGLPSDRFSAERTGGSVSTLTIQRTQQEDSAVYLCASSLEGPGGTGELFFGEGSRLTVL.

A remark on this clonotype: The junction departs from the called germline gene at one end, perhaps through a read error. The J gene is TRBJ2-1, the V gene TRBV4-1; 8 nucleotides align to TRBD2. This CDR3 region has 20 residues. Germline CDR1 is MGHRA and CDR2 is YSYEKL. CDR3 DNA: TGCGCCAGCAGCCAAGATACGTGGTATCGGGAGGGCCAGAGATACAGTGAGCAGTTCTTC. This codes for CASSQDTWYREGQRYSEQFF.

The V call is TRBV20-1, the J call TRBJ2-3, with D possibly matching TRBD2 (6 bases). Per the germline V gene, CDR1 is DFQATT and CDR2 is SNEGSKA (reference sequence). The length of the CDR3 is 13 residues. V was shortened by 1 base and J by 4 bases, with 9 bases between the two germline ends. CDR3 nucleotide sequence: TGCAGTGCTAGAGCGGGAGCGGCAGATACGCAGTATTTT. Its protein product is CSARAGAADTQYF.

V usage is TRBV6-1 and J usage is TRBJ2-1; weak D call: TRBD2 (5 bases). Trimming removed 7 bases from V and 0 bases from J, with 16 bases in between. In germline, CDR1 is MNHNS, CDR2 SASEGT. The CDR3 runs 16 residues. The DNA for the CDR3 is TGTGCCAGCATTGAGCACCGGGGTAGCTCCTACAATGAGCAGTTCTTC. The encoded protein is CASIEHRGSSYNEQFF.

The gene calls are TRBV12-3 or TRBV12-4 and TRBJ2-3; TRBD2 matches at 11 bases. The CDR3 totals 13 residues. With 10 bases clipped from V and 1 base from J, the junction kept 1 base outside the gene matches. The CDR3 bases are TGTGCCACGGGACTAGCGGGCACAGATACGCAGTATTTT. It yields the protein CATGLAGTDTQYF.

This clonotype was picked up a small number of times. V gene TRBV7-2 combines with J gene TRBJ2-3; 12 bases agree with TRBD2. The CDR3 is 16 amino acids. With V trimmed by 6 bases and J by 5 bases, 9 bases remained unmatched. Per germline, CDR1 SGHTA and CDR2 FQGNSA. The CDR3 DNA reads TGTGCCAGCAGACCCCCTAGCGGGAGGGGATTAGATACGCAGTATTTT. Residues: CASRPPSGRGLDTQYF. Supplemented by reference TRBV7-2 and TRBJ2-3, the full variable domain reads GAGVSQSPSNKVTEKGKDVELRCDPISGHTALYWYRQSLGQGLEFLIYFQGNSAPDKSGLPSDRFSAERTGGSVSTLTIQRTQQEDSAVYLCASRPPSGRGLDTQYFGPGTRLTVL.

This clonotype was counted a few times. This rearrangement joins TRBV19 to TRBJ2-3; the D is unclear. V lost 0 bases to trimming and J lost 5 bases, with 12 bases between them. Germline values: CDR1 LNHDA, CDR2 SQIVND (reference sequence). CDR3 length equals 15 residues. The CDR3 spells CASSIDRWVRDTQYF. In nucleotides, the CDR3 is TGTGCCAGTAGTATAGATAGGTGGGTTCGAGATACGCAGTATTTT.

A note on this clonotype: This sequence may be a read error, since a much larger clone differs from it by one base. Lacking the conserved final phenylalanine or tryptophan, this CDR3 likely reflects a read error. This chain links TRBV7-2 with TRBJ1-2; possible D gene TRBD1, 5 bases. The length of the CDR3 is 15 residues. V was shortened by 1 base and J by 4 bases, with 13 bases between the two germline ends. Germline V gene lookup returns CDR1 SGHTA and CDR2 FQGNSA. The CDR3 coding sequence is TGTGCCAGCAGCTTAGAGCCCGGGGGTGGCTATGGCTACACCGTC. This gives the protein CASSLEPGGGYGYTV.